This record looks at one T cell receptor (beta chain) sequence and its context. The entry originates in a study of CDR3 diversity in severe acne. TCRdb re-analysed the PCR reads in MiXCR, keeping a single row per CDR3 protein. The sample holds about 100,000 distinct CDR3 sequences, 51% seen once. This CDR3 spans 15 amino acids. The ends were cut back, 6 bases at V and 3 bases at J, with 21 bases in the middle. CDR1 and CDR2 (germline): SQVTM, ANQGSEA. The sequenced sample was blood. This sequence originates from a male donor with acne. This sequence joins TRBV29-1 and TRBJ2-7; no clear D gene. In DNA, the CDR3 is TGCAGCGTCTCCATCCAAAGTACCGCCTTCTACGAGCAGTACTTC. Protein product: CSVSIQSTAFYEQYF.